This T cell receptor (beta chain) was documented in a study of blood T cells in healthy people across ages. Germline CDR1 and CDR2: SGHTA and FQGNSA. The CDR3 loop spans 15 amino acids. V was shortened by 2 bases and J by 8 bases, with 15 bases between the two germline ends. The use of a sample-barcoded 5' primer and a J-beta primer mix characterized a second PCR of about 7 to 12 cycles. Template switching added a 12-random-nucleotide identifier to every cDNA molecule. TCRdb re-derived calls from the 5' RACE reads in MiXCR, one entry per CDR3 protein. The data show roughly 800,000 distinct CDR3 sequences, with more than 45% seen just once and 22% held by the top ten. Each donor supplied approximately 10 milliliters of peripheral blood. Ten or more counts support this clonotype. Its target is not known. Whole-study results and caveats: Diversity of TCR beta per million T cells declined in a roughly linear way with age. Long-lived donors had more naive CD4+ cells and higher diversity than aged donors.

The sequence was obtained from a man between 25 and 39 years old in good health. Sequencing was carried out using blood. V gene TRBV7-2 combines with J gene TRBJ1-4; a weak D match, TRBD1 (6 bases). The CDR3 here is CASSLMAGVDEKLFF. The CDR3 nucleotides are TGTGCCAGCAGCTTAATGGCAGGGGTCGACGAAAAACTGTTTTTT.